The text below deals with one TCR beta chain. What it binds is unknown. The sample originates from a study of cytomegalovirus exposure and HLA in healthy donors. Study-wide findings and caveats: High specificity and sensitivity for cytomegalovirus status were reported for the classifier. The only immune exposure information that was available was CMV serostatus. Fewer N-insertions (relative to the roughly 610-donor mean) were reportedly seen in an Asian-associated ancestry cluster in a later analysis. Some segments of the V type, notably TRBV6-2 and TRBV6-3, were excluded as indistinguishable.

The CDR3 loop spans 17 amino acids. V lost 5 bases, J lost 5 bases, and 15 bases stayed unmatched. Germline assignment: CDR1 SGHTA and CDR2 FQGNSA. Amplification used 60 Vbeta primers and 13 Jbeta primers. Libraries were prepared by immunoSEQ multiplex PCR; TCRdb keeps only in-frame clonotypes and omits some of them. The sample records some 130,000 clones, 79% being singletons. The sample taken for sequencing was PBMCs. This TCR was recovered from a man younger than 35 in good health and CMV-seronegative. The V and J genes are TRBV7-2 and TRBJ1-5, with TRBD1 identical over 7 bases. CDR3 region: CASSTLGGRTGDQPQHF. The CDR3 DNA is TGTGCCAGCAGCACCTTAGGGGGGCGCACAGGGGATCAGCCCCAGCATTTT.